Listed below are T cell receptor beta chains from one sample, sequenced in a study of breast tumors, draining lymph nodes, adjacent tissues. TCRdb ran MiXCR on the multiplex PCR reads and lists one entry per CDR3 protein. The profile covers approximately 7,600 distinct CDR3 sequences, with 74% appearing a single time and under 55% taken by the ten largest. The material sequenced was tumor-adjacent breast tissue. Every receptor here comes from a female donor with breast cancer. Some clones in this sample may be carry-over from other donors' samples. Both conserved end residues are part of each CDR3.

TRBV5-1,TRBJ2-5,CASSLTLGTSAYQETQYF
TRBV24-1,TRBJ2-1,CATSVTSDNEQFF
TRBV2,TRBJ2-3,CASSEGTGATDTQYF
TRBV20-1,TRBJ2-7,CSALGSSGLYEQYF
TRBV20-1,TRBJ2-1,CSARGWGPLNEQFF
TRBV12-3/TRBV12-4,TRBJ2-5,CASSFGGRETQYF
TRBV15,TRBJ1-2,CATSRDLTNYGYTF
TRBV7-2,TRBJ2-2,CASSPSGTGGTGELFF
TRBV27,TRBJ1-6,CASRQGANSPLHF
TRBV29-1,TRBJ2-1,CSVEGLAGTYNEQFF
TRBV6-1,TRBJ1-6,CASSEAFRAYNSPLHF
TRBV29-1,TRBJ1-5,CSVAVGSLGRQPQHF
TRBV5-5,TRBJ1-4,CASSLDAAGLFF
TRBV5-1,TRBJ2-1,CASSLEQHHNEQFF
TRBV11-2,TRBJ1-2,CASSLRDPRACGYTF
TRBV10-3,TRBJ2-7,CAISDKGTGYEQYF
TRBV12-3/TRBV12-4,TRBJ2-5,CASSYRQGAGQETQYF
TRBV5-1,TRBJ2-1,CASSGSGAYNEQFF
TRBV7-9,TRBJ2-1,CASSQAGISEQFF
TRBV20-1,TRBJ1-6,CSASYGAGVNSPLHF
TRBV12-3/TRBV12-4,TRBJ2-1,CASSFETGGNEQFF
TRBV20-1,TRBJ1-1,CSARDGRLRNTEAFF
TRBV7-2,TRBJ2-1,CASSYELAYNEQFF
TRBV12-3/TRBV12-4,TRBJ2-5,CASNKFGETQYF
TRBV20-1,TRBJ2-1,CSAGPGTSEYNEQFF
TRBV3-1,TRBJ2-3,CASRNADTQYF
TRBV9,TRBJ1-6,CASSVSSGTGNSPLHF
TRBV24-1,TRBJ2-7,CATSDVQRPGEQYF
TRBV7-6,TRBJ2-7,CASSLEGVEQYF
TRBV2,TRBJ2-1,CASTDRGDEQFF
TRBV7-9,TRBJ1-1,CASSLVLGQAKIEAFF
TRBV5-4,TRBJ2-5,CASSNGQRVETQYF
TRBV2,TRBJ1-5,CASTSGVNQPQHF
TRBV20-1,TRBJ2-7,CSAREQDSYEQYF
TRBV15,TRBJ1-4,CATSREVGDSRDNEKLFF
TRBV5-1,TRBJ1-2,CASSFVDRGSDGYTF
TRBV20-1,TRBJ2-7,CSASILSQGYEEQYF
TRBV18,TRBJ1-6,CASSPKATGTGTNSPLHF
TRBV24-1,TRBJ1-2,CATRGTGEDYGYTF
TRBV9,TRBJ2-3,CASSVASVKDGDTQYF
TRBV5-1,TRBJ2-7,CASTSSPGTYEQYF
TRBV25-1,TRBJ2-7,CASSLIKGPPGEQYF
TRBV4-1,TRBJ2-7,CASSKRTGDEQYF
TRBV12-3/TRBV12-4,TRBJ2-5,CASSFSGGGVETQYF
TRBV4-1,TRBJ2-7,CASPGQGGGEQYF
TRBV7-2,TRBJ1-5,CASSFTGLGQPQHF
TRBV19,TRBJ2-7,CASSIGHLTPYEQYF
TRBV20-1,TRBJ1-5,CSARGQAFQPQHF
TRBV6-5,TRBJ2-5,CASSYGTGKETQYF
TRBV5-1,TRBJ2-7,CARRWGTAHEQYF
TRBV3-1,TRBJ2-1,CASSQVTSGRVSYEQFF
TRBV5-1,TRBJ2-3,CASSLVLAGADTQYF
TRBV6-1,TRBJ2-1,CAGRGSGGNEQFF